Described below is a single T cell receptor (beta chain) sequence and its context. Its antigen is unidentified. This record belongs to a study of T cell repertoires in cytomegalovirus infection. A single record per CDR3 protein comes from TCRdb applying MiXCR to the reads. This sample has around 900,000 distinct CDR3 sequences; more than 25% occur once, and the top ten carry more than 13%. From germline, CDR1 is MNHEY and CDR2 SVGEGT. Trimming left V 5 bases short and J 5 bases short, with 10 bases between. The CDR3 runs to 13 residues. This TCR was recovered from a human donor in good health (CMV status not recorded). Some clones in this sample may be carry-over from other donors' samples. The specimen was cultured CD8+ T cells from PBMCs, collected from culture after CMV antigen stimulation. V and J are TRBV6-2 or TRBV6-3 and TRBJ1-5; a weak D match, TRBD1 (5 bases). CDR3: CASSDQGDQPQHF. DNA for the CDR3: TGTGCCAGCAGTGATCAGGGCGATCAGCCCCAGCATTTT.